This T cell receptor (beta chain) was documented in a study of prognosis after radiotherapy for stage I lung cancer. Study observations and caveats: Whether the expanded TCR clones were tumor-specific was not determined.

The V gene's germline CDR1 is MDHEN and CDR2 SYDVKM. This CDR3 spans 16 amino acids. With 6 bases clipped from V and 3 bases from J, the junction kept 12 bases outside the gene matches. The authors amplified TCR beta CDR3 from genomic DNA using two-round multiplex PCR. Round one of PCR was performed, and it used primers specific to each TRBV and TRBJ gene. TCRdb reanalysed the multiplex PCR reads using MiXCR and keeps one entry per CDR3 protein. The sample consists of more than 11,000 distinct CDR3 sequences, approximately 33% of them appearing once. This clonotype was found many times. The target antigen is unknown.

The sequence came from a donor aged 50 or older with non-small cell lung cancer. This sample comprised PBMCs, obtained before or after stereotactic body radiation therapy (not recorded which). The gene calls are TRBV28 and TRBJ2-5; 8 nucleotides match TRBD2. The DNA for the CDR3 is TGTGCCAGCAGCCCCCTTTTCAGTAGCGGGAAAGAGACCCAGTACTTC. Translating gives CASSPLFSSGKETQYF.